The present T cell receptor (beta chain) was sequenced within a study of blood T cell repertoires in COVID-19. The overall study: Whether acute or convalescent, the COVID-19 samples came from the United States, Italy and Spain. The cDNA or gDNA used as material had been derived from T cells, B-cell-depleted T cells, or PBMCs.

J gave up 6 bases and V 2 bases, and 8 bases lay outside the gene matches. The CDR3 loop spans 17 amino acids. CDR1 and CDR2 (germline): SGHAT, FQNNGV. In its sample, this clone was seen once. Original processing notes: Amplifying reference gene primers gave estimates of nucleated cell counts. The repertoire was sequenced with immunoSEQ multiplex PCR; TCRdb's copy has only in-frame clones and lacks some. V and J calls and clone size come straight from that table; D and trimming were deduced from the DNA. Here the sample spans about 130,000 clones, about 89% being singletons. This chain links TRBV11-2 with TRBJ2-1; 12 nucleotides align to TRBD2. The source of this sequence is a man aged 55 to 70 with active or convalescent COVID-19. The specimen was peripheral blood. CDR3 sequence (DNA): TGTGCCAGCAGCTTATTTTGGACTAGCGGGGCCGCCAATGAGCAGTTCTTC. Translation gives CASSLFWTSGAANEQFF.